A single sample is the source of the 26 T cell receptor beta chains below, sequenced in a study of cytomegalovirus exposure and HLA in healthy donors. The PCR ran on 60 Vbeta and 13 Jbeta primers. The data were produced by immunoSEQ multiplex PCR, yet TCRdb's version contains in-frame clones alone and is incomplete. The sample includes over 200,000 clones, around 73% of them seen just once. Sequencing was carried out using PBMCs. The source of these receptors is a male donor in good health and CMV-seronegative.

The chain joins TRBV7-9 to TRBJ2-5; weak D call: TRBD1 (6 bases). V shed 3 bases and J shed 11 bases, with 13 bases lying between them. From germline, CDR1 is SEHNR and CDR2 FQNEAQ (reference sequence). The length of the CDR3 is 12 residues. The CDR3 region is CASSLEPGEQYF. Written as DNA, the CDR3 is TGTGCCAGCAGCTTGGAACCAGGGGAGCAGTACTTC.

CDR3 nucleotide sequence: TGTGCCAGTAGTATCGAACAGGGTGGCCAGCCCCAGCATTTT. Its translation: CASSIEQGGQPQHF. This chain connects TRBV19 to TRBJ1-5; D is possibly TRBD1 (6 bases). Germline CDR1 and CDR2: LNHDA and SQIVND (reference sequence). This CDR3 has 14 residues. The V gene lost 3 bases and the J gene lost 7 bases, with 13 bases spanning the gap.

This clone was found a few times. One end of the junction fails to match germline, which may point to a read error. The chain joins TRBV7-7 to TRBJ2-5; 8 positions match TRBD2. The CDR3 runs 17 residues. CDR1 and CDR2 from the germline V gene are SSHAT and FNYEAQ (reference sequence). The CDR3 loop is CASSLGVAGQRSETQYF. The CDR3 nucleotides are TGTGCTAGCAGCCTCGGGGTAGCGGGACAACGGTCGGAGACCCAGTACTTC. Drawing the rest from reference TRBV7-7 and TRBJ2-5, the complete variable domain is GAGVSQSPRYKVTKRGQDVTLRCDPISSHATLYWYQQALGQGPEFLTYFNYEAQPDKSGLPSDRFSAERPEGSISTLTIQRTEQRDSAMYRCASSLGVAGQRSETQYFGPGTRLLVL.

The gene calls are TRBV7-6 and TRBJ1-2, with D perhaps matching TRBD1 (5 bases). Per the germline V gene, CDR1 is SGHVS and CDR2 is FNYEAQ. The V and J ends lost 5 bases and 6 bases respectively, with 13 bases between them. The length of the CDR3 is 13 residues. The CDR3 is CASSDPGKDGYTF. The CDR3 nucleotides are TGTGCCAGCAGCGACCCAGGGAAAGATGGCTACACCTTC.

The gene calls are TRBV5-6 and TRBJ2-7, with D possibly matching TRBD2 (5 bases). The V gene's germline CDR1 is SGHDT and CDR2 YYEEEE. The CDR3 is made up of 14 amino acids. V was shortened by 1 base and J by 3 bases, with 11 bases between the two germline ends. CDR3: CASSLRGEGYEQYF. The CDR3 region has the DNA TGTGCCAGCAGCTTGCGGGGAGAAGGCTACGAGCAGTACTTC.

The chain links TRBV14 to TRBJ2-5, with D maybe TRBD1 (6 bases). The end of the DNA fits TRBJ2-7 better, so the J call may be wrong. Germline CDR1 reads SGHDN; CDR2 reads FVKESK. The CDR3 sequence is 13 residues long. CDR3 in amino acids: CASSQPRDNEQYF. CDR3 nucleotide sequence: TGTGCCAGCAGCCAGCCCCGGGACAACGAGCAGTACTTC.

This rearrangement joins TRBV10-1 to TRBJ2-1; 13 nucleotides match TRBD2. From germline, CDR1 is WNHNN and CDR2 SYGVQD (reference sequence). The trim removed 5 bases at V and 4 bases at J, leaving 2 bases unmatched. CDR3 length: 15 residues. The CDR3 sequence is CASSRGLAGYNEQFF. Here the CDR3 DNA reads TGCGCCAGCAGTCGGGGACTAGCGGGGTACAATGAGCAGTTCTTC.

This rearrangement joins TRBV5-6 to TRBJ2-3, with 8 bases identical to TRBD1. Trimming removed 0 bases from V and 4 bases from J; junction bases left unmatched: 16. Germline lookup yields CDR1 SGHDT and CDR2 YYEEEE. The CDR3 totals 19 residues. The CDR3 bases are TGTGCCAGCAGCTTGGAATTCGGGAAGGCAGGGGGCTTATCAGATACGCAGTATTTT. Amino acids: CASSLEFGKAGGLSDTQYF.

The genes are TRBV30 and TRBJ1-3; D possibly corresponds to TRBD1 (6 bases). V gave up 8 bases and J gave up 5 bases, with 13 bases separating them. CDR3 length: 12 residues. CDR1 GTSNPN and CDR2 SVGIG come from the germline V gene (reference sequence). CDR3 residues: CARQESRNTIYF. In nucleotides, the CDR3 is TGTGCCAGACAGGAGTCTAGAAACACCATATATTTT.

The V call is TRBV23-1, the J call TRBJ1-2; D ambiguous. TRBV23-1 is annotated as an ORF whose role is uncertain. V gave up 0 bases and J gave up 4 bases, with 15 bases separating them. The CDR3 totals 16 residues. The CDR3 coding sequence is TGCGCCAGCAGTCAATCGAGCGACCGAAGATGCTATGGCTACACCTTC. Translation: CASSQSSDRRCYGYTF.

The V call is TRBV18, the J call TRBJ1-1; 7 bases agree with TRBD1. This CDR3 has 13 amino acids. Germline values: CDR1 KGHSH, CDR2 LQKENI. Trimming at V came to 3 bases and at J to 12 bases, leaving 10 bases not matched to a gene. CDR3 sequence reads: CASSPVPRDRPFF. CDR3 nucleotides: TGTGCCAGCTCACCGGTCCCCCGGGACAGACCTTTCTTT. Filled out from reference TRBV18 and TRBJ1-1, the complete variable domain reads NAGVMQNPRHLVRRRGQEARLRCSPMKGHSHVYWYRQLPEEGLKFMVYLQKENIIDESGMPKERFSAEFPKEGPSILRIQQVVRGDSAAYFCASSPVPRDRPFFGQGTRLTVV.

The chain is built from TRBV7-6 and TRBJ2-3; unclear D gene. The CDR3 is 13 residues long. Trimming removed 1 base from V and 6 bases from J, with 8 bases in between. Germline V gene sequence: CDR1 SGHVS, CDR2 FNYEAQ. The CDR3 DNA sequence: TGTGCCAGCAGCTTAGGGGCTGGGGATACGCAGTATTTT. The encoded protein is CASSLGAGDTQYF.

The rearrangement links TRBV4-1 to TRBJ2-7; 8 positions agree with TRBD1. The CDR3 sequence is 13 residues long. The trim removed 1 base at V and 5 bases at J, leaving 1 base unmatched. Germline V gene lookup returns CDR1 MGHRA and CDR2 YSYEKL. CDR3 amino acids: CASSQAGGHEQYF. Written as DNA, the CDR3 is TGCGCCAGCAGCCAAGCAGGGGGCCACGAGCAGTACTTC.

This rearrangement joins TRBV6-1 to TRBJ1-2; 8 bases are shared with TRBD1. With V trimmed by 6 bases and J by 4 bases, 7 bases remained unmatched. The CDR3 totals 14 residues. Germline loops: CDR1 MNHNS, CDR2 SASEGT. CDR3 region: CASRRADRGYGYTF. For the CDR3, the DNA is TGTGCCAGCAGGAGGGCAGACAGGGGCTATGGCTACACCTTC.

This chain links TRBV7-8 with TRBJ2-5; the match to TRBD2 covers 8 bases. The J call may be mistaken, given a closer DNA end match to TRBJ2-7. The germline CDR1 and CDR2 sequences are SGHVS and FQNEAQ. CDR3 length: 15 residues. The CDR3 here is CASSATSVTMSEQYF. The DNA for the CDR3 is TGTGCCAGCAGCGCGACTAGCGTGACGATGAGCGAGCAGTACTTC.

V usage is TRBV19 and J usage is TRBJ2-5, with 7 bases aligning to TRBD1. TRBJ2-7 matches the DNA end more closely, so the J call is doubtful. The CDR3 consists of 14 residues. Germline lookup yields CDR1 LNHDA and CDR2 SQIVND (reference sequence). The CDR3 DNA reads TGTGCCAGTAGCGCAACAGGGGTCGGGTACGAGCAGTACTTC. Translating it yields CASSATGVGYEQYF.

J is TRBJ1-4 and V is TRBV18; tentative D call: TRBD1 (5 bases). V lost 6 bases and J 5 bases, leaving 10 bases between the germline ends. This CDR3 contains 13 residues. Per the germline V gene, CDR1 is KGHSH and CDR2 is LQKENI. This CDR3 reads CASSQGLNEKLFF. The CDR3 DNA sequence: TGTGCCAGCTCCCAGGGTCTGAATGAAAAACTGTTTTTT.

This clone was observed once. V and J are TRBV6-5 and TRBJ2-1, with 7 bases that match TRBD2. Germline CDR1 is MNHEY and CDR2 is SVGAGI. V was pared by 7 bases and J by 4 bases, with 4 bases of the junction left unmatched. The CDR3 is 13 residues long. The CDR3 DNA reads as TGTGCCAGCACTCCGGGGGGATACAATGAGCAGTTCTTC. It encodes CASTPGGYNEQFF.

The J gene is TRBJ1-2, the V gene TRBV18, with D maybe TRBD1 (6 bases). Trimming cost V 8 bases and J 4 bases, with 17 bases left between them. The CDR3 extends over 14 amino acids. CDR1 is KGHSH, CDR2 LQKENI, per germline. CDR3 in DNA: TGTGCCAGCCTACCGACAGGAACTTCCTATGGCTACACCTTC. Encoded protein: CASLPTGTSYGYTF.

This chain links TRBV6-5 with TRBJ1-1; 7 bases map to TRBD1. V was pared by 6 bases and J by 1 base, with 5 bases of the junction left unmatched. Per the germline V gene, CDR1 is MNHEY and CDR2 is SVGAGI. This CDR3 is 14 amino acids long. The CDR3 DNA reads as TGTGCCAGCAGAGACCAGGGGGAGAACACTGAAGCTTTCTTT. Translation: CASRDQGENTEAFF.

The gene calls are TRBV21-1 and TRBJ2-3; TRBD2, the D gene given by the table, was not confirmed from the DNA. TRBV21-1 is a pseudogene locus. The length of the CDR3 is 18 residues. The CDR3 reads CASSKGVLAGENGDTQYF. CDR3 coding DNA: TGTGCCAGCAGCAAAGGTGTACTAGCGGGAGAGAATGGAGATACGCAGTATTTT.

On this clone itself: A junction boundary mismatches the germline segment, possibly from a read error. CDR3 protein: CASSERWFGAF. The CDR3 DNA reads as TGTGCCAGCAGTGAACGGTGGTTCGGGGCCTTC. The chain is built from TRBV6-1 and TRBJ1-2; D is undetermined. This CDR3 spans 11 amino acids. Germline-derived CDR1 and CDR2 are MNHNS and SASEGT.

This chain links TRBV28 with TRBJ2-2; 9 positions match TRBD1. Germline assignment: CDR1 MDHEN and CDR2 SYDVKM. With 5 bases clipped from V and 4 bases from J, the junction kept 8 bases outside the gene matches. The CDR3 is 16 residues long. For the CDR3, the DNA is TGTGCCAGCAGTATTCCCGACAGGGGGGTCACCGGGGAGCTGTTTTTT. Protein sequence: CASSIPDRGVTGELFF.

The J gene is TRBJ1-3, the V gene TRBV9; tentatively, D is TRBD1 (5 bases). The V and J ends lost 3 bases and 3 bases respectively, with 13 bases between them. Germline-derived CDR1 and CDR2 are SGDLS and YYNGEE. This CDR3 is 15 amino acids long. DNA of the CDR3: TGTGCCAGCAGCGCCCAGGGTGATAGTGGAAACACCATATATTTT. It encodes CASSAQGDSGNTIYF.

The chain employs TRBV28 and TRBJ1-4, with 8 bases identical to TRBD1. V lost 5 bases and J lost 8; bases outside the gene matches: 10. The CDR3 extends over 15 amino acids. Germline values: CDR1 MDHEN, CDR2 SYDVKM. The CDR3 region is CASSRSRGRGEKLFF. CDR3 in DNA: TGTGCCAGCAGTCGATCCAGGGGGCGCGGAGAAAAACTGTTTTTT.

This chain uses TRBV27 with TRBJ2-5; no clear D. TRBJ2-7 explains the end of the DNA better; the J call may be wrong. CDR1 and CDR2 from the germline V gene are MNHEY and SMNVEV (reference sequence). The CDR3 loop spans 14 amino acids. The CDR3, as DNA: TGTGCCAGCAGTTTTGTAGCCTACTCCTACGAGCAGTACTTC. It translates to CASSFVAYSYEQYF.